Following are 11 T cell receptor beta chains from one sample sequenced in a study of cytomegalovirus exposure and HLA in healthy donors. PCR primers comprised 60 Vbeta and 13 Jbeta primers. Assay: immunoSEQ multiplex PCR; the TCRdb copy retains only in-frame clones and omits some. The table records more than 95,000 clones, 80% of them present only once. The material sequenced was PBMCs. These receptors all stem from a man younger than 40 in good health and CMV-seropositive.

The CDR3: CASRATSPNQETQYF. As DNA, the CDR3 is TGTGCCAGCAGGGCGACTAGCCCCAACCAAGAGACCCAGTACTTC. This chain links TRBV28 with TRBJ2-5, with TRBD2 matching over 7 bases. Losses at the gene ends were 6 bases for V and 0 bases for J; bases not matched to a gene: 7. CDR3 size: 15 residues. Germline values: CDR1 MDHEN, CDR2 SYDVKM.

The chain recombines TRBV10-3 with TRBJ2-5, with TRBD2 matching 7 bases. Germline V gene lookup returns CDR1 ENHRY and CDR2 SYGVKD. CDR3 length: 13 amino acids. Losses at the gene ends were 3 bases for V and 4 bases for J; bases not matched to a gene: 2. The CDR3 nucleotides are TGTGCCATCAGTGAAGGGGAGGGAGAGACCCAGTACTTC. Translating gives CAISEGEGETQYF.

This clone was counted between two and nine times. Other DNA sequences in the sample encode the same CDR3. The chain combines TRBV30 with TRBJ1-6; 7 nucleotides match TRBD1. The CDR3 runs 15 residues. The V gene's germline CDR1 is GTSNPN and CDR2 SVGIG (reference sequence). The J segment lost 6 bases and the V segment lost 0 bases, leaving 5 bases of the junction unmatched. The CDR3 loop is CAWSVLGTANSPLHF. The CDR3 nucleotides read TGTGCCTGGAGTGTACTGGGGACAGCTAATTCACCCCTCCACTTT.

The V gene is TRBV10-3, the J gene TRBJ2-1; 8 bases are a match to TRBD1. Germline assignment: CDR1 ENHRY and CDR2 SYGVKD. This CDR3 has 14 residues. V lost 4 bases to trimming and J lost 6 bases; unmatched junction nucleotides: 5. CDR3 sequence reads: CAISAGQELNEQFF. CDR3 DNA: TGTGCCATCAGTGCGGGACAGGAACTCAATGAGCAGTTCTTC.

This clone was detected only once. The V and J genes are TRBV10-1 and TRBJ1-2, with D possibly matching TRBD1 (6 bases). This CDR3 spans 15 amino acids. V was pared by 0 bases and J by 4 bases, with 12 bases between. The germline gives CDR1 WNHNN, CDR2 SYGVQD (reference sequence). The CDR3 loop is CASSESRQVFYGYTF. CDR3 nucleotide sequence: TGCGCCAGCAGTGAGTCAAGACAGGTTTTCTATGGCTACACCTTC.

This clone showed up just a few times. The rearrangement links TRBV18 to TRBJ1-4; TRBD1 agrees at 8 bases. Germline CDR1 and CDR2: KGHSH and LQKENI. This CDR3 has 16 amino acids. V gave up 4 bases and J gave up 3 bases; unmatched junction bases: 7. The CDR3 DNA sequence: TGTGCCAGCTCACGGGGACAGGCGGGGGCTAATGAAAAACTGTTTTTT. It yields the protein CASSRGQAGANEKLFF.

The chain joins TRBV30 to TRBJ1-2; D is unresolved. The V gene's germline CDR1 is GTSNPN and CDR2 SVGIG (reference sequence). V was shortened by 0 bases and J by 4 bases, with 3 bases between the two germline ends. The CDR3 sequence is 11 residues long. Here the CDR3 DNA reads TGTGCCTGGAGTGTGGCCTATGGCTACACCTTC. Amino acid sequence: CAWSVAYGYTF.

As to this clone: Compared with germline, one end of the junction differs, possibly owing to a read error. The V call is TRBV5-6, the J call TRBJ2-4, with 7 bases that match TRBD2. Per germline, CDR1 SGHDT and CDR2 YYEEEE. The CDR3 is 15 amino acids. CDR3 coding DNA: TGTGCCAGCAGCCGACTAGCTGTAGCCAAAAACAGTCAGTACTTC. Translating it yields CASSRLAVAKNSQYF.

The chain recombines TRBV29-1 with TRBJ1-1, with TRBD1 matching over 7 bases. Germline V gene sequence: CDR1 SQVTM, CDR2 ANQGSEA. V lost 6 bases to trimming and J lost 3 bases; unmatched junction nucleotides: 7. The CDR3 loop spans 13 amino acids. This CDR3 is CSVGTVVYTEAFF. The CDR3 region has the DNA TGCAGCGTAGGGACAGTGGTTTACACTGAAGCTTTCTTT.

The chain joins TRBV5-1 to TRBJ2-3, with unresolved D. Germline loops: CDR1 SGHRS, CDR2 YFSETQ. The CDR3 runs 15 residues. V was pared by 0 bases and J by 4 bases, with 12 bases between. In DNA, the CDR3 is TGCGCCAGCAGCTTGGCCCCGGCTAGTTCAGATACGCAGTATTTT. Translated: CASSLAPASSDTQYF.

V is TRBV7-8 and J is TRBJ1-1; unclear D gene. The germline CDR1 and CDR2 sequences are SGHVS and FQNEAQ. The V end lost 2 bases, the J end lost 0 bases, and 10 bases lay between the germline ends. This CDR3 region has 15 residues. The DNA of the CDR3 is TGTGCCAGCAGCTTATCCCAAAACATGAACACTGAAGCTTTCTTT. Its translation: CASSLSQNMNTEAFF.